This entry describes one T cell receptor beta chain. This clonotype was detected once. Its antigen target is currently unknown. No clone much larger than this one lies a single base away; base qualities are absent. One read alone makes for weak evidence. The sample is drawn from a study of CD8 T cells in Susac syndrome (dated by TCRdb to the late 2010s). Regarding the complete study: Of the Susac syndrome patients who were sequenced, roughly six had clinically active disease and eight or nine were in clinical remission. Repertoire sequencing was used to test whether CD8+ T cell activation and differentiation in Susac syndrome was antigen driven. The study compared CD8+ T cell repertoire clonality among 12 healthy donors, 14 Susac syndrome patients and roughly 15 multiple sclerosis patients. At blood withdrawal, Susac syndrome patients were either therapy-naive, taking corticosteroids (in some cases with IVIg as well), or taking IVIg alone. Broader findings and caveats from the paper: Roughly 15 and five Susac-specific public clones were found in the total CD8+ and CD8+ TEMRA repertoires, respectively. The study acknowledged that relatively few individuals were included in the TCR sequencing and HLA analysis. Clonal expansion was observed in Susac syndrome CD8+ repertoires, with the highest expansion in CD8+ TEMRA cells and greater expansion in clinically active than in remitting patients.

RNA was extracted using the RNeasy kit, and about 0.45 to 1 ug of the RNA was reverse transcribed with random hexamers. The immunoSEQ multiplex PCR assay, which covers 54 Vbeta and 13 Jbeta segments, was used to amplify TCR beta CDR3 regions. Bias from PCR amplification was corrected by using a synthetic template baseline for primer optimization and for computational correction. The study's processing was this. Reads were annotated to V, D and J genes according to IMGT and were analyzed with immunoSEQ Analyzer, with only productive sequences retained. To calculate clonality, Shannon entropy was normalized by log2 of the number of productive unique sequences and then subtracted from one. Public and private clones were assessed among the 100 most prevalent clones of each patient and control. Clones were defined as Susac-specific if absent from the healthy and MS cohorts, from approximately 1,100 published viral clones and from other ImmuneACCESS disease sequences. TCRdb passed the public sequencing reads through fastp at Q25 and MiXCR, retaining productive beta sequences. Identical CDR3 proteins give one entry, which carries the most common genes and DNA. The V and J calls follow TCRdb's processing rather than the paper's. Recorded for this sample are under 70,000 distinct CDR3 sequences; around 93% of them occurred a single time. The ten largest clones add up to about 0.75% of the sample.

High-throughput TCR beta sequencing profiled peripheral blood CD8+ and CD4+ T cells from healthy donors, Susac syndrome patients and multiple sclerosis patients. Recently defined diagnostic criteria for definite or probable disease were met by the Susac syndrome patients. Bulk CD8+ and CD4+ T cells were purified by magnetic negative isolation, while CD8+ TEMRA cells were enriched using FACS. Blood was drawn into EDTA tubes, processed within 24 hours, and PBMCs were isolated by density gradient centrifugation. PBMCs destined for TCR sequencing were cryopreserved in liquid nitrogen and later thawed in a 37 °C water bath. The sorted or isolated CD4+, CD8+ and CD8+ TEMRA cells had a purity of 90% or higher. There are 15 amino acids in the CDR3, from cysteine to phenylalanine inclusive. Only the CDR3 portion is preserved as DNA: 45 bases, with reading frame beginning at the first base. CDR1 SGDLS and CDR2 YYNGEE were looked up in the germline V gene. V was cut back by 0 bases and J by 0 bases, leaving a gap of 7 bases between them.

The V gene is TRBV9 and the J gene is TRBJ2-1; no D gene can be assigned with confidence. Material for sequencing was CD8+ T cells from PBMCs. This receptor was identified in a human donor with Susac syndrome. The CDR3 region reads CASSVGRSSYNEQFF. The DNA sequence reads TGTGCCAGCAGCGTAGGAAGGAGCTCCTACAATGAGCAGTTCTTC.